The 15 T cell receptor beta chains reported below all come from one sample, sequenced in a study of early T cells in non-severe SARS-CoV-2 infection (dated by TCRdb to the early 2020s). The library was built by means of 5' RACE. Sequencing was carried out with a NextSeq 500. TCRdb passed the public sequencing reads through fastp at Q25 and MiXCR, retaining productive beta sequences. Identical CDR3 proteins give one entry, which carries the most common genes and DNA. This sample holds tens of thousands of distinct CDR3 sequences; about 10% were observed only once. The ten largest clones add up to roughly 6.1% of the sample. Sequencing was done on a sample of whole blood. These receptors originate from an adult who was a healthcare worker with PCR-confirmed SARS-CoV-2 infection or an uninfected control (not recorded which).

There are a few counts of this clonotype. The V and J genes are TRBV6-6 and TRBJ2-7, with TRBD2 identical over 9 bases. The ends lost 2 bases at V and 3 bases at J; junction bases unmatched: 8. This CDR3 has 16 amino acids. Germline CDR1 is MNHNY and CDR2 is SVGAGI (reference sequence). The CDR3 DNA is TGTGCCAGCAGTTACCCGGGGCTAGCGGGGAACTACGAGCAGTACTTC. Protein: CASSYPGLAGNYEQYF.

This clonotype has a handful of counts. The V gene is TRBV7-6, the J gene TRBJ1-2; D is unresolved. V was clipped by 1 base and J by 6 bases, with 9 bases between them. CDR3 length equals 13 residues. Germline V gene lookup returns CDR1 SGHVS and CDR2 FNYEAQ. The CDR3, as DNA: TGTGCCAGCAGCTTAGATGGACCCGATGGCTACACCTTC. This sequence encodes CASSLDGPDGYTF.

This clonotype has ten or more counts. V and J are TRBV4-2 and TRBJ2-3; TRBD1 aligns across 7 bases. Looked up from germline, CDR1 is LGHNA and CDR2 is YNFKEQ. The V and J ends lost 2 bases and 3 bases, in that order; junction bases with no gene match: 8. The CDR3 length is 16 residues. The CDR3 reads CASSQSRGWGTDTQYF. Here the CDR3 DNA reads TGTGCCAGCAGCCAATCCAGGGGGTGGGGGACAGATACGCAGTATTTT.

Many counts were recorded for this clonotype. V gene TRBV5-5 combines with J gene TRBJ2-4; no firm D call. CDR3 size: 17 residues. Trimming took off 0 bases at V and 1 base at J, with 14 bases between the two ends. The germline gives CDR1 SGHKS, CDR2 YYEKEE (reference sequence). CDR3 amino acids: CASSLGGIGGAKNIQYF. CDR3 in DNA: TGTGCCAGCAGCTTGGGGGGAATTGGTGGTGCCAAAAACATTCAGTACTTC.

The chain has TRBV6-8 and TRBJ2-2; TRBD2 agrees at 9 bases. Trimming took 5 bases from V and 5 from J; bases not matched to a gene: 6. Germline-derived CDR1 and CDR2 are MNHGY and SAAAGT. The CDR3 is 15 amino acids. The CDR3 DNA follows: TGTGCCAGCAGTCTTAGCGGGGGCCGGACCGGGGAGCTGTTTTTT. Residues: CASSLSGGRTGELFF.

There are a few counts of this clonotype. The rearrangement uses TRBV10-3 and TRBJ2-7; D might be TRBD2 (6 bases). Per germline, CDR1 ENHRY and CDR2 SYGVKD. V was cut by 8 bases and J by 7 bases, with 12 bases left in between. CDR3 length equals 11 residues. DNA of the CDR3: TGTGCCATCGGCGGGGCCGGGGAGCAGTACTTC. Protein sequence: CAIGGAGEQYF.

V and J are TRBV12-3 or TRBV12-4 and TRBJ2-5, with a tentative D call TRBD1 (7 bases). The CDR3 is made up of 16 amino acids. V was cut by 2 bases and J by 4 bases, with 17 bases left in between. DNA of the CDR3: TGTGCCAGCAGTTTACTTCATTCAGGGGGAGGAGAGACCCAGTACTTC. Its translation is CASSLLHSGGGETQYF.

This clonotype was recorded many times. The chain joins TRBV7-7 to TRBJ2-1; D may be TRBD1 (5 bases). V lost 3 bases, J lost 5 bases, and 8 bases lay in between. CDR3 length equals 13 residues. Looked up from germline, CDR1 is SSHAT and CDR2 is FNYEAQ (reference sequence). The CDR3 DNA reads TGTGCCAGCAGCTTGACAGTTAACAATGAGCAGTTCTTC. It yields the protein CASSLTVNNEQFF.

At least ten counts were recorded for this clonotype. The chain couples TRBV5-1 to TRBJ2-1; TRBD1 agrees at 10 bases. In germline, CDR1 is SGHRS, CDR2 YFSETQ. The trim removed 1 base at V and 7 bases at J, leaving 8 bases unmatched. The CDR3 runs to 16 residues. The CDR3 loop is CASSLLGTGVSNEQFF. CDR3 bases: TGCGCCAGCAGCTTGTTGGGGACAGGGGTGTCGAATGAGCAGTTCTTC. The full variable domain, in which reference TRBV5-1 and TRBJ2-1 provide the parts outside the CDR3, is KAGVTQTPRYLIKTRGQQVTLSCSPISGHRSVSWYQQTPGQGLQFLFEYFSETQRNKGNFPGRFSGRQFSNSRSEMNVSTLELGDSALYLCASSLLGTGVSNEQFFGPGTRLTVL.

This clonotype appeared many times. V and J are TRBV5-5 and TRBJ2-3; D gene unclear. The V gene lost 4 bases and the J gene lost 4 bases, with 16 bases spanning the gap. The CDR3 totals 15 residues. Germline V CDR1 and CDR2: SGHKS, YYEKEE (reference sequence). As DNA, the CDR3 is TGTGCCAGCAGCCCCGTGATAGGTGTTCCAGATACGCAGTATTTT. Its protein product is CASSPVIGVPDTQYF.

This clonotype was counted a few times. The V call is TRBV29-1, the J call TRBJ2-7, with 16 bases aligning to TRBD2. The CDR3 covers 15 residues. Losses at the gene ends were 6 bases for V and 2 bases for J; bases not matched to a gene: 4. CDR1 SQVTM and CDR2 ANQGSEA come from the germline V gene. DNA of the CDR3: TGCAGCGTGGAGGGACTAGCGGGAGGGCCCTACGAGCAGTACTTC. This translates into CSVEGLAGGPYEQYF.

There are many counts of this clonotype. The rearrangement uses TRBV20-1 and TRBJ2-1; 11 positions match TRBD2. The CDR3 spans 14 residues. CDR1 is DFQATT and CDR2 is SNEGSKA in the germline V gene (reference sequence). The ends lost 6 bases at V and 7 bases at J; junction bases unmatched: 8. The CDR3 nucleotides are TGCAGTGCCCTGCTTACTAGCGGGAGAAATGAGCAGTTCTTC. It translates to CSALLTSGRNEQFF.

This clonotype came up a few times. This chain uses TRBV29-1 with TRBJ1-1, with TRBD1 as a possible D gene (5 bases). Germline V gene data show CDR1 as SQVTM and CDR2 as ANQGSEA. This CDR3 is 13 amino acids long. V was shortened by 4 bases and J by 0 bases, with 9 bases between the two germline ends. DNA for the CDR3: TGCAGCGTTGGACAGCTAGTGAACACTGAAGCTTTCTTT. It yields the protein CSVGQLVNTEAFF.

The chain has TRBV13 and TRBJ2-5; D unresolved. Trimming pared 5 bases from V and 2 bases from J, leaving 12 bases between. The CDR3 is 14 residues long. Looked up from germline, CDR1 is PRHDT and CDR2 is FYEKMQ (reference sequence). This CDR3 reads CASSNKPLQETQYF. For the CDR3, the DNA is TGTGCCAGCAGCAACAAACCGTTACAAGAGACCCAGTACTTC.

At least ten counts were recorded for this clonotype. This chain links TRBV5-6 with TRBJ1-1; D remains unclear. Deletions cut 2 bases from V and 5 bases from J, with 7 bases between. Germline V gives CDR1 SGHDT, CDR2 YYEEEE. The CDR3 runs 12 residues. This CDR3 reads CASSFSGTEAFF. The CDR3 region has the DNA TGTGCCAGCAGCTTCAGTGGTACTGAAGCTTTCTTT.